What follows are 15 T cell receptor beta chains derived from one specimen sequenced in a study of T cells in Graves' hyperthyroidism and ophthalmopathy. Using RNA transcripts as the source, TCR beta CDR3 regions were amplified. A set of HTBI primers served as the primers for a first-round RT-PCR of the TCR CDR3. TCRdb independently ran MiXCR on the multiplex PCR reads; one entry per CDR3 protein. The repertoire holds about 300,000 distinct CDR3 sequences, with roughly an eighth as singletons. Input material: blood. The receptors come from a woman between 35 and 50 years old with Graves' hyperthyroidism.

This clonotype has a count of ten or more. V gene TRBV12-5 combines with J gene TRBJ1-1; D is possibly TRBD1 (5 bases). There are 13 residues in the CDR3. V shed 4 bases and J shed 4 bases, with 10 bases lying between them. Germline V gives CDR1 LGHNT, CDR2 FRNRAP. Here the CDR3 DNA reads TGTGCTAGTGGTTCGGGGGGGGGCACTGAAGCTTTCTTT. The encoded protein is CASGSGGGTEAFF.

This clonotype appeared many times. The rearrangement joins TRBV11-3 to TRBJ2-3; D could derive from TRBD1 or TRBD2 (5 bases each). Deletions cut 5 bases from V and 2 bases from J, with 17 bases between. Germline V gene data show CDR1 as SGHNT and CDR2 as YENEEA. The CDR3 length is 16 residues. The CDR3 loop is CASSLGVQPLTDTQYF. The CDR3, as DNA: TGTGCCAGCAGCCTGGGGGTCCAGCCCCTCACAGATACGCAGTATTTT. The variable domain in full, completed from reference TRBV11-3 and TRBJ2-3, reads EAGVVQSPRYKIIEKKQPVAFWCNPISGHNTLYWYLQNLGQGPELLIRYENEEAVDDSQLPKDRFSAERLKGVDSTLKIQPAELGDSAVYLCASSLGVQPLTDTQYFGPGTRLTVL.

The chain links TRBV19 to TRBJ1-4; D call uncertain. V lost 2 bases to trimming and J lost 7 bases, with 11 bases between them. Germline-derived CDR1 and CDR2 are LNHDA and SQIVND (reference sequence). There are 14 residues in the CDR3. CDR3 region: CASSIMGFGEKLFF. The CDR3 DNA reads TGTGCCAGTAGTATAATGGGCTTCGGTGAAAAACTGTTTTTT.

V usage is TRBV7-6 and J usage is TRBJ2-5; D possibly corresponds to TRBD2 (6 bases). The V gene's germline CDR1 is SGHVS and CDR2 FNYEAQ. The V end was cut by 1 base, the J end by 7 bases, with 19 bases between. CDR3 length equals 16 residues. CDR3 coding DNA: TGTGCCAGCAGCTTAGAACGGGGTGGGTCCGGGGGGACCCAGTACTTC. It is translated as CASSLERGGSGGTQYF.

The CDR3 region is CASRATGSNQPQHF. CDR3 sequence (DNA): TGTGCCAGTAGGGCAACGGGAAGCAATCAGCCCCAGCATTTT. The rearrangement joins TRBV19 to TRBJ1-5; D unclear. In germline, CDR1 is LNHDA, CDR2 SQIVND (reference sequence). The CDR3 consists of 14 residues. The V end lost 6 bases, the J end lost 1 base, and 10 bases lay between the germline ends.

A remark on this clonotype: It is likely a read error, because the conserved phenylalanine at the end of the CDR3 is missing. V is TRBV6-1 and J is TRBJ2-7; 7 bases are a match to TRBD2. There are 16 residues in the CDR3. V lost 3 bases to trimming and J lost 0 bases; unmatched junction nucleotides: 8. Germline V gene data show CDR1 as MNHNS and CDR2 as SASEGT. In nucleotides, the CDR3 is TGTGCCAGCAGTGAGAATCCGGGCGGGAGCTCCTACGAGCAGTACCTC. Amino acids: CASSENPGGSSYEQYL.

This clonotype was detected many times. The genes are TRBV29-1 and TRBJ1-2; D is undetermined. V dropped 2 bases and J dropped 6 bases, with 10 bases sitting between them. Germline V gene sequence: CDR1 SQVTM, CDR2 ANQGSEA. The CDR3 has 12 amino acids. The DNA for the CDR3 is TGCAGCGTTGAAACCGGGGTGGATGGCTACACCTTC. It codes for CSVETGVDGYTF.

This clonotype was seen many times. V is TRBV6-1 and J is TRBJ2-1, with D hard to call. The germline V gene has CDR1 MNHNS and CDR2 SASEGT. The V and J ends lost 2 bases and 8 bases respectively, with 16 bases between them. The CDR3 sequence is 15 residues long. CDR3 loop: CASSELLGRRDEQFF. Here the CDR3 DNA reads TGTGCCAGCAGTGAACTTTTGGGCAGGAGAGATGAGCAGTTCTTC.

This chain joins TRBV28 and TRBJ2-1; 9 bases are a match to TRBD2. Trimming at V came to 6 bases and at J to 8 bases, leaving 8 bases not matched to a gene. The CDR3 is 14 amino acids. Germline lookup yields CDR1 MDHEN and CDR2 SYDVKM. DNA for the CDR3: TGTGCCAGCAGGAATAGCGGGAGCATCTATGAGCAGTTCTTC. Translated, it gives CASRNSGSIYEQFF.

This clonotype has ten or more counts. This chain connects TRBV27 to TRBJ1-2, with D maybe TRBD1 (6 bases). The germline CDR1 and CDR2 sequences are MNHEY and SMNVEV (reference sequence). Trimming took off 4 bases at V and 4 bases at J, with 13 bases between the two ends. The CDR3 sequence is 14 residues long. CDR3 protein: CASSSGEGVYGYTF. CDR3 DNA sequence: TGTGCCAGCAGTTCCGGGGAGGGGGTCTATGGCTACACCTTC.

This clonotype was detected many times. CDR3: CASSPIGAGNTEAFF. For the CDR3, the DNA is TGTGCCAGCTCACCAATCGGTGCCGGGAACACTGAAGCTTTCTTT. The rearrangement uses TRBV18 and TRBJ1-1; D unclear. The CDR3 extends over 15 amino acids. Germline V lookup: CDR1 KGHSH, CDR2 LQKENI. Trimming stripped 2 bases from V and 1 base from J, with 11 bases between.

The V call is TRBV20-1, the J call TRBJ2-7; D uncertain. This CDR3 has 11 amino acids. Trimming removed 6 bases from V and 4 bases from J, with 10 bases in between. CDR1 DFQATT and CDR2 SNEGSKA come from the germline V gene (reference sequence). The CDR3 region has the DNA TGCAGTGCACTTCGATGGTACGAGCAGTACTTC. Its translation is CSALRWYEQYF.

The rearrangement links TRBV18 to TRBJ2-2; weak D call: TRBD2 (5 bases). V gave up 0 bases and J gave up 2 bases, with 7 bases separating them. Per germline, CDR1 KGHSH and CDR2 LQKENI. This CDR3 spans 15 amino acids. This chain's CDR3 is CASSPPGRNTGELFF. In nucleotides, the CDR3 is TGTGCCAGCTCACCACCGGGGAGAAACACCGGGGAGCTGTTTTTT.

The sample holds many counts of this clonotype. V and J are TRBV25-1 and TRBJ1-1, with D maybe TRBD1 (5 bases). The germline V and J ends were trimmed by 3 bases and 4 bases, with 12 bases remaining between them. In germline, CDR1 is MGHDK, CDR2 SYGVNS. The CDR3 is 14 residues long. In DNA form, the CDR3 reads TGTGCCAGCAGTGAGGGCTGGGACGGCACTGAAGCTTTCTTT. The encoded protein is CASSEGWDGTEAFF.

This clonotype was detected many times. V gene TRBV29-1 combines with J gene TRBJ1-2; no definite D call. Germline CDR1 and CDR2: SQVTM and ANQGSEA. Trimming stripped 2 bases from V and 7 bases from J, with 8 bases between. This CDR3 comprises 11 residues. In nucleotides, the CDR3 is TGCAGCGTTGAATCCGGGTTTGGCTACACCTTC. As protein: CSVESGFGYTF.